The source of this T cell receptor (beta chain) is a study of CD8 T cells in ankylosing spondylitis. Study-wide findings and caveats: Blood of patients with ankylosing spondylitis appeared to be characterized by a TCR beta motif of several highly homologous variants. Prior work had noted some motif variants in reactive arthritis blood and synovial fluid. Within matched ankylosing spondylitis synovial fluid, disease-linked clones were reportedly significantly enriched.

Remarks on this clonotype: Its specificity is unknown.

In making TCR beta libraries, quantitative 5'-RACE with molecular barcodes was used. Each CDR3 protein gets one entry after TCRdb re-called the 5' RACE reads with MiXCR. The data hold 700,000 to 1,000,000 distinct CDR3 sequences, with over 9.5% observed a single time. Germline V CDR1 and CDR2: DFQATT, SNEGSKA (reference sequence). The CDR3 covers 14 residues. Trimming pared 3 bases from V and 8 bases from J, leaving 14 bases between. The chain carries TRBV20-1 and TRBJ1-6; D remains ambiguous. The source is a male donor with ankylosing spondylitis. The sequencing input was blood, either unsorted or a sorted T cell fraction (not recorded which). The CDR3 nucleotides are TGCAGTGCTAGGAGGCATGATGGTGATTCACCCCTCCACTTT. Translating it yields CSARRHDGDSPLHF.